The present T cell receptor (beta chain) was sequenced within a study of T cells in localized non-small cell lung cancer. General study results and limits: Maximal T cell clonality occurred in uninvolved adjacent lung, with tumor ranking below it.

About this clone itself: Antigen specificity is unknown.

Germline loops: CDR1 DFQATT, CDR2 SNEGSKA (reference sequence). The CDR3 contains 11 residues. Trimming pared 2 bases from V and 11 bases from J, leaving 12 bases between. Sequenced by immunoSEQ multiplex PCR; TCRdb stores in-frame clones only, minus some. The sample includes some 29,000 clones, 70% to 90% seen only once; the top ten take about 3%. The sequence was obtained from a woman aged 18-49 years with stage I lung adenocarcinoma. The specimen comprised peripheral blood, sampled before any cancer treatment. The chain links TRBV20-1 to TRBJ1-2; no definite D call. The CDR3 here is CSARKNGPYTF. In DNA form, the CDR3 reads TGCAGTGCTAGAAAGAACGGCCCTTACACCTTC.